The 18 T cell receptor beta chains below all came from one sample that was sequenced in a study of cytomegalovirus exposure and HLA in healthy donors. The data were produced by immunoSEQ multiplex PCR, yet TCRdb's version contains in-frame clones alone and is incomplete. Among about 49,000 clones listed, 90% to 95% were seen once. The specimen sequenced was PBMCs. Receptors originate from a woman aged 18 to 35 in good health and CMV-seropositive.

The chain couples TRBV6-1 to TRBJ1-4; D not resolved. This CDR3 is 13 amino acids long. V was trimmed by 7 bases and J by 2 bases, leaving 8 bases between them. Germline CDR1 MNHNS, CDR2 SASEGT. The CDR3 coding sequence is TGTGCCAGCATGGCGGAGACTAATGAAAAACTGTTTTTT. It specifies CASMAETNEKLFF.

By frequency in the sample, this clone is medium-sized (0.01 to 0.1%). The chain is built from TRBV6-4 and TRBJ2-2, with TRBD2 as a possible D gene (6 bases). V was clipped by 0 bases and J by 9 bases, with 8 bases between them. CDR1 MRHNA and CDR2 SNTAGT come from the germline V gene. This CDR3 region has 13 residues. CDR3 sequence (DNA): TGTGCCAGCAGTGACTCGGAGGGTAGGGAGCTGTTTTTT. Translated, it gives CASSDSEGRELFF.

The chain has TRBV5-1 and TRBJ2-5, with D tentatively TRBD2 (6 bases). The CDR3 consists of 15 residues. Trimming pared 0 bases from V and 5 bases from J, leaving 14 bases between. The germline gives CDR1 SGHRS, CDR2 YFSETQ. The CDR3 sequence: CASSLGLGSVETQYF. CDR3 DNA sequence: TGCGCCAGCAGCTTGGGACTAGGATCAGTGGAGACCCAGTACTTC.

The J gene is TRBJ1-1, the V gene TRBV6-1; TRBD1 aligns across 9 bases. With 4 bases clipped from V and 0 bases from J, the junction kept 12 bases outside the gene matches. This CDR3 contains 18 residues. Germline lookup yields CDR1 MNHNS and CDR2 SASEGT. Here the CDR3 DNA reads TGTGCCAGCAGTGGACCGGGACAGGGACTTAGCATGAACACTGAAGCTTTCTTT. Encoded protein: CASSGPGQGLSMNTEAFF.

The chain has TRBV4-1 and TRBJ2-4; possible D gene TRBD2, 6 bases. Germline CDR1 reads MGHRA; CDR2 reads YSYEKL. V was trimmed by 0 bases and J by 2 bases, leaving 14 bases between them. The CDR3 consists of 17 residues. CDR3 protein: CASSQDLEGTPKNIQYF. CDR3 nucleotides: TGCGCCAGCAGCCAAGATTTGGAGGGGACCCCCAAAAACATTCAGTACTTC.

CDR3 sequence reads: CSGATSYEQYF. The CDR3 region has the DNA TGCAGCGGGGCGACGAGTTACGAGCAGTACTTC. The chain joins TRBV29-1 to TRBJ2-7; D unresolved. In germline, CDR1 is SQVTM, CDR2 ANQGSEA. The V end was cut by 7 bases, the J end by 4 bases, with 11 bases between. This CDR3 is built from 11 residues.

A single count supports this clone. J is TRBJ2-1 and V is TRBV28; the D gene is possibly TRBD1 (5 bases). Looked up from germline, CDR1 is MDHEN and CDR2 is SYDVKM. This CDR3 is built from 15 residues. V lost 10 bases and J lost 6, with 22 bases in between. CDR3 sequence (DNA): TGTGCCACTCGGTGGCCCCAGGGTACGATCAATGAGCAGTTCTTC. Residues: CATRWPQGTINEQFF.

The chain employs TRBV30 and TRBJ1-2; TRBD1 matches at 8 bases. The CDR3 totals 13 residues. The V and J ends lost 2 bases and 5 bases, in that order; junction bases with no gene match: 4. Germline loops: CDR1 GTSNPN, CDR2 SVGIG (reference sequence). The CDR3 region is CAWSPTGGYGYTF. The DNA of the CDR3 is TGTGCCTGGAGTCCCACAGGGGGGTATGGCTACACCTTC.

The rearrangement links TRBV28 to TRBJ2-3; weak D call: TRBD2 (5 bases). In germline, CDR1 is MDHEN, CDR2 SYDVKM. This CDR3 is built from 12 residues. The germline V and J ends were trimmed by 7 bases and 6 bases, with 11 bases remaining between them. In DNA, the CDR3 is TGTGCCAGCAACTCTGGAGGCGATACGCAGTATTTT. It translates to CASNSGGDTQYF. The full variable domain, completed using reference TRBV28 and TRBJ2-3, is DVKVTQSSRYLVKRTGEKVFLECVQDMDHENMFWYRQDPGLGLRLIYFSYDVKMKEKGDIPEGYSVSREKKERFSLILESASTNQTSMYLCASNSGGDTQYFGPGTRLTVL.

The CDR3 DNA reads TGTGCCAGCAGTTTAAGCGGGAACACTGAAGCTTTCTTT. This gives the protein CASSLSGNTEAFF. This sequence joins TRBV28 and TRBJ1-1; no clear D. CDR3 length equals 13 residues. Trimming shortened V by 2 bases and J by 1 base, and 5 bases separated the two germline ends. CDR1 is MDHEN, CDR2 SYDVKM, per germline.

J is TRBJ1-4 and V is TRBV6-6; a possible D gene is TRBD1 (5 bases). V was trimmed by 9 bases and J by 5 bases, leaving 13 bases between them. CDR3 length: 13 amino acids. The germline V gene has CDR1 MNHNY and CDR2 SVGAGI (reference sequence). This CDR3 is CASKGSANEKLFF. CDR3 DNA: TGTGCCAGTAAGGGGTCCGCGAATGAAAAACTGTTTTTT.

The CDR3 loop is CASRLLPGYEQYF. The CDR3 coding sequence is TGTGCCAGCAGACTCCTCCCGGGCTACGAGCAGTACTTC. This chain joins TRBV6-1 and TRBJ2-7; D not resolved. The CDR3 runs to 13 residues. The germline CDR1 and CDR2 sequences are MNHNS and SASEGT. Deletions cut 6 bases from V and 3 bases from J, with 12 bases between.

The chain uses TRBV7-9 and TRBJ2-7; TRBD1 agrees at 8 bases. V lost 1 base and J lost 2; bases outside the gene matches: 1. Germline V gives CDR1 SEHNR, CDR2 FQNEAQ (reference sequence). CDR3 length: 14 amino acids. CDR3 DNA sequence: TGTGCCAGCAGCTTAGGGACAGGGCCCTACGAGCAGTACTTC. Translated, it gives CASSLGTGPYEQYF.

The CDR3 loop reads CASSLGDRGKETQYF. CDR3 DNA sequence: TGTGCCAGCAGCTTGGGGGACAGGGGAAAAGAGACCCAGTACTTC. The chain is built from TRBV5-4 and TRBJ2-5; TRBD1 agrees at 10 bases. V gave up 0 bases and J gave up 3 bases; unmatched junction bases: 2. Germline V gene sequence: CDR1 SGHNT, CDR2 YYREEE (reference sequence). The CDR3 runs 15 residues.

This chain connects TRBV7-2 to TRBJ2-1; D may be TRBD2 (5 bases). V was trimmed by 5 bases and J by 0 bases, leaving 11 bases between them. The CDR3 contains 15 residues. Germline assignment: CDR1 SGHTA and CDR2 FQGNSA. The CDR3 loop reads CASSLTRRSYNEQFF. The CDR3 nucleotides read TGTGCCAGCAGCCTCACTAGACGCTCCTACAATGAGCAGTTCTTC.

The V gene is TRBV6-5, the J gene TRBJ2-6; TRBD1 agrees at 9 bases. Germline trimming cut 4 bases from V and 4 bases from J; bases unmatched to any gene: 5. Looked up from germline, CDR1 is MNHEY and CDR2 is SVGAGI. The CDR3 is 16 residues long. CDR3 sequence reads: CASSLQGAPGANVLTF. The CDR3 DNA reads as TGTGCCAGCAGTTTACAGGGGGCGCCGGGGGCCAACGTCCTGACTTTC.

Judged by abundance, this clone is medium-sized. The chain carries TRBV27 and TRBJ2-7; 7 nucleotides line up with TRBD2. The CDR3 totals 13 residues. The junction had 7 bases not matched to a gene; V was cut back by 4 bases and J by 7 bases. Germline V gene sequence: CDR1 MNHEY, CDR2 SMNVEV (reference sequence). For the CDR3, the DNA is TGTGCCAGCAGTTGGACTAGTCGGTTTGAGCAGTACTTC. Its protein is CASSWTSRFEQYF.

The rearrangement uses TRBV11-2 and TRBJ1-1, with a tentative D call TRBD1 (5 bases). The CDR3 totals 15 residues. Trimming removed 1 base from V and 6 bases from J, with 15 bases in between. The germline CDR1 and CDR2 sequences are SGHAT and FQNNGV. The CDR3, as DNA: TGTGCCAGCAGCTTAGTTCGGGGGGGGTCCGCTGAAGCTTTCTTT. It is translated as CASSLVRGGSAEAFF.